The sequence of this T cell receptor beta chain was determined in a study of blood T cell repertoires in COVID-19. Background on the study: Italy, Spain and the United States were the sources of the convalescent and acute COVID-19 samples. The analysed material was cDNA or gDNA that came from T cells, B-cell-depleted T cells, or PBMCs.

V lost 3 bases to trimming and J lost 2 bases; unmatched junction nucleotides: 4. In germline, CDR1 is SEHNR, CDR2 FQNEAQ (reference sequence). The CDR3 runs 15 residues. Authors' processing steps: By means of reference gene primer amplification, nucleated cell counts were estimated. Only in-frame clones appear in the TCRdb table, and some are missing; sequencing was by immunoSEQ multiplex PCR. V and J calls plus clone size are reproduced from that table; the DNA served to infer D and trimming. The sample has around 700,000 clones; about 90% are singletons. J is TRBJ2-3 and V is TRBV7-9; 8 bases line up with TRBD1. Sequencing was done on a sample of peripheral blood. The origin of this receptor is a woman in her late teens or twenties with acute or convalescent COVID-19. The CDR3 bases are TGTGCCAGCAGCTTCGGACAGGGTGACACAGATACGCAGTATTTT. It translates to CASSFGQGDTDTQYF.